This is a list of T cell receptor beta chains from one sample in a study of T-cell memory formation after mild COVID-19. TCRdb passed the 5' RACE reads through MiXCR, listing each CDR3 protein once. This sample has 400,000 to 450,000 distinct CDR3 sequences, with approximately 19% found just once. Sample: PBMCs or a T cell subset sorted from them (not recorded which). The source is a man between 18 and 35 years old who had mild COVID-19 (a few samples of this study predate the infection). Cell type and time point are not known. CDR3s include the opening cysteine and the closing phenylalanine or tryptophan. A D gene is named only where the DNA matches it firmly. Where a row states a size, it is once, few, many or the class of an expanded clone; other rows omit it.

J gene | D gene | clone size | V gene | CDR3 protein | CDR3 DNA
TRBJ1-1 | . | few | TRBV27 | CVTFGGWTEAFF | TGTGTCACCTTCGGGGGCTGGACTGAAGCTTTCTTT
TRBJ1-5 | . | few | TRBV5-1 | CASSLGGEGSQQPQHF | TGCGCCAGCAGCTTGGGGGGGGAAGGGTCCCAACAGCCCCAGCATTTT
TRBJ1-1 | . | . | TRBV7-9 | CSSSLPDRNTEAFF | TGTTCCAGCAGCTTGCCGGACAGGAACACTGAAGCTTTCTTT
TRBJ2-2 | . | . | TRBV29-1 | CSVVVYGTGELFF | TGCAGCGTTGTCGTTTACGGGACCGGGGAGCTGTTTTTT
TRBJ2-1 | TRBD2 | . | TRBV11-1 | CASSLGALAGAEQFF | TGTGCCAGCAGCTTAGGGGCATTAGCGGGGGCCGAGCAGTTCTTC
TRBJ1-1 | . | . | TRBV6-5 | CASSYSTGGYEAFF | TGTGCCAGCAGTTACTCCACGGGGGGCTATGAAGCTTTCTTT
TRBJ2-1 | . | . | TRBV5-1 | CASRFSADEQFF | TGCGCCAGCAGATTTAGCGCCGATGAGCAGTTCTTC
TRBJ1-2 | . | . | TRBV11-2 | CASRPAFQGFYGYTF | TGTGCCAGCAGACCTGCCTTCCAGGGGTTCTATGGCTACACCTTC
TRBJ2-3 | . | . | TRBV7-2 | CASSSILANTQYF | TGTGCCAGCAGTTCTATCCTAGCTAATACGCAGTATTTT
TRBJ1-2 | . | few | TRBV20-1 | CSAPVLGGGNYGYTF | TGCAGTGCTCCGGTCCTAGGGGGAGGAAACTATGGCTACACCTTC
TRBJ1-5 | . | many | TRBV27 | CASSLLPGAPEEHF | TGTGCCAGCAGTTTATTACCAGGGGCCCCGGAGGAGCATTTT
TRBJ2-1 | . | . | TRBV29-1 | CSVLEDLNEQFF | TGCAGCGTGCTCGAGGACCTCAATGAGCAGTTCTTC
TRBJ2-5 | . | few | TRBV4-1 | CASSQVAGAQYF | TGCGCCAGCAGCCAAGTGGCCGGGGCCCAGTACTTC
TRBJ1-1 | . | few | TRBV29-1 | CSAIVREAFF | TGCAGCGCCATCGTCCGGGAAGCTTTCTTT
TRBJ1-6 | . | few | TRBV7-8 | CASSFSETPLHF | TGTGCCAGCAGCTTCTCCGAAACCCCCCTCCACTTT
TRBJ2-1 | TRBD2 | . | TRBV7-2 | CASSLVRTSGGASEQFF | TGTGCCAGCAGCTTAGTGAGGACTAGCGGGGGGGCCAGCGAGCAGTTCTTC
TRBJ2-4 | TRBD2 | . | TRBV12-3/TRBV12-4 | CASTRAGGKNIQYF | TGTGCCAGCACCCGAGCGGGGGGGAAAAACATTCAGTACTTC
TRBJ1-5 | TRBD1 | . | TRBV20-1 | CSAGTGGFQPQHF | TGCAGTGCTGGGACAGGGGGATTTCAGCCCCAGCATTTT
TRBJ2-5 | TRBD1 | . | TRBV28 | CASSRQGAGGETQYF | TGTGCCAGCAGTAGACAGGGGGCGGGTGGAGAGACCCAGTACTTC
TRBJ1-2 | TRBD1 | few | TRBV27 | CAREGQDGYTF | TGTGCCAGGGAGGGACAGGACGGCTACACCTTC
TRBJ2-5 | . | few | TRBV12-3/TRBV12-4 | CASSFLARGPGTQYF | TGTGCCAGCAGTTTCCTAGCGCGGGGACCAGGGACCCAGTACTTC
TRBJ1-4 | . | many | TRBV15 | CATSRDLGGGEKLFF | TGTGCCACCAGCAGAGATCTAGGAGGAGGAGAAAAACTGTTTTTT
TRBJ2-5 | TRBD1 | . | TRBV7-8 | CASSSKQGAFLETQYF | TGTGCCAGCAGCTCTAAACAGGGGGCTTTTTTAGAGACCCAGTACTTC
TRBJ1-1 | . | few | TRBV12-3/TRBV12-4 | CASSWVRDGEAFF | TGTGCCAGCAGTTGGGTCAGGGACGGTGAAGCTTTCTTT
TRBJ2-7 | TRBD2 | few | TRBV12-5 | CASGLVPSTSGGYEQYF | TGTGCTAGTGGTTTGGTACCTTCGACTAGCGGGGGCTACGAGCAGTACTTC
TRBJ1-5 | . | few | TRBV6-5 | CASRSQGANQPQHF | TGTGCCAGCAGATCACAAGGGGCAAATCAGCCCCAGCATTTT
TRBJ2-3 | . | . | TRBV4-3 | CASSQFPGASTDTQYF | TGCGCCAGCAGCCAATTCCCGGGGGCTAGCACAGATACGCAGTATTTT
TRBJ2-3 | TRBD1 | . | TRBV2 | CASREAWTGAFDTQYF | TGTGCCAGCAGAGAAGCGTGGACAGGGGCTTTCGATACGCAGTATTTT
TRBJ2-5 | TRBD1 | . | TRBV3-1 | CASSHNRGQETQYF | TGTGCCAGCAGCCATAACAGGGGCCAAGAGACCCAGTACTTC
TRBJ1-6 | . | . | TRBV6-2/TRBV6-3 | CASSQKWAPVSPLHF | TGTGCCAGCAGCCAGAAGTGGGCACCGGTTTCACCCCTCCACTTT
TRBJ2-5 | TRBD2 | once | TRBV10-3 | CAISAGRGGVDRETQYF | TGTGCCATCAGTGCCGGTCGGGGGGGCGTGGACAGAGAGACCCAGTACTTC
TRBJ2-3 | . | . | TRBV18 | CAGSPRGGSTDTQYF | TGTGCCGGCTCCCCGAGGGGCGGTAGCACAGATACGCAGTATTTT
TRBJ2-3 | . | few | TRBV6-5 | CASSYTPLGDTQYF | TGTGCCAGCAGTTACACTCCCCTGGGAGATACGCAGTATTTT
TRBJ2-5 | . | few | TRBV7-3 | CASSQTRQETQYF | TGTGCCAGCAGTCAGACCCGTCAGGAGACCCAGTACTTC
TRBJ1-3 | . | few | TRBV5-1 | CATRESLGNTIYF | TGCGCCACCCGGGAGAGCCTTGGAAACACCATATATTTT
TRBJ1-2 | . | . | TRBV6-1 | CASSPTVGPHYGYTF | TGTGCCAGCAGTCCTACCGTAGGCCCGCACTATGGCTACACCTTC
TRBJ1-2 | TRBD1 | few | TRBV6-6 | CASSQNRGRGYGYTF | TGTGCCAGCAGCCAAAACAGGGGGCGAGGCTATGGCTACACCTTC
TRBJ2-6 | TRBD1 | . | TRBV7-2 | CASSLARTGATGANVLTF | TGTGCCAGCAGCTTAGCGAGGACAGGGGCTACTGGGGCCAACGTCCTGACTTTC
TRBJ2-3 | . | many | TRBV7-2 | CASSYGDTDTQYF | TGTGCCAGCAGCTACGGGGACACAGATACGCAGTATTTT
TRBJ2-7 | TRBD1 | few | TRBV10-3 | CAISEGQGNYEQYF | TGTGCCATCAGTGAGGGACAGGGGAACTACGAGCAGTACTTC
TRBJ2-2 | . | many | TRBV7-9 | CASSQGPNTGELFF | TGTGCCAGCAGCCAGGGCCCGAACACCGGGGAGCTGTTTTTT
TRBJ2-1 | . | few | TRBV7-9 | CASSPQFF | TGTGCCAGCAGCCCGCAGTTCTTC
TRBJ2-1 | . | few | TRBV18 | CASSPPPAGTGQFF | TGTGCCAGCTCACCTCCTCCTGCGGGGACGGGGCAGTTCTTC
TRBJ1-1 | . | few | TRBV5-6 | CASSPRRGRGPEAFF | TGTGCCAGCAGCCCCCGCCGGGGACGAGGGCCTGAAGCTTTCTTT